A selection of T cell receptor beta chains follows, all from one sample in a study of blood T cells in healthy people across ages. TCRdb called the 5' RACE reads again in MiXCR, with one record for every CDR3 protein. The sample records approximately 670,000 distinct CDR3 sequences, 40% to 50% being singletons. Sequencing was carried out using blood. These TCRs come from an elderly man in good health. Each CDR3 is given with its conserved first and last residue. Rows may omit the clone size; those that give it use once, few, many or a size class.

clone_size j_call v_call cdr3_aa
. TRBJ2-3 TRBV15 CATSRDRGSWDTQYF
. TRBJ1-2 TRBV20-1 CSASHIGNAYGYTF
. TRBJ2-1 TRBV2 CASSEARRGRPFF
. TRBJ1-2 TRBV20-1 CSAFETGASGYTF
. TRBJ2-3 TRBV13 CASSLGEGGTDTQYF
. TRBJ2-7 TRBV4-3 CASSQQLPIGTGTYEQYF
many TRBJ2-1 TRBV29-1 CSGVGGEQFF
. TRBJ2-1 TRBV9 CANSQRASGSRNEQFF
few TRBJ2-3 TRBV29-1 CSVDWQTTDTQYF
. TRBJ2-1 TRBV5-1 CASSSLAGANNEQFF
. TRBJ2-3 TRBV12-3/TRBV12-4 CASSLQRTTDTQYF
. TRBJ2-1 TRBV3-1 CASSQDRVPGDEQFF
. TRBJ1-2 TRBV12-3/TRBV12-4 CASSLEKTGRDYGYTF
. TRBJ2-1 TRBV28 CASSSYTGVSYNEQFF
. TRBJ2-3 TRBV28 CASNSYEDTDTQYF
. TRBJ1-5 TRBV20-1 CNATNKGLSQPQHF
. TRBJ1-2 TRBV4-2 CASSRGGEGGYGYTF
. TRBJ2-1 TRBV20-1 CSGRGSGSRNEQFF
few TRBJ2-3 TRBV10-3 CAISESGAGGSDTQYF
many TRBJ2-7 TRBV7-9 CASSFGEVYEQYF
. TRBJ1-2 TRBV5-1 CASSLGDIYDYGYTF
many TRBJ2-6 TRBV7-2 CASSARETGANVLTF
. TRBJ2-5 TRBV9 CASSVVGQGGSNEQYF
many TRBJ2-7 TRBV11-2 CASSPRTGGYEQYF
. TRBJ2-7 TRBV20-1 CSAKLPNSYEQYF
few TRBJ2-1 TRBV5-5 CASSGQGYDNEQFF
. TRBJ2-1 TRBV6-2/TRBV6-3 CASRPSGLSYNEQFF
. TRBJ2-3 TRBV10-3 CAISRERDTQYF
few TRBJ2-5 TRBV6-2/TRBV6-3 CASSYMIGETQYF
. TRBJ1-4 TRBV6-1 CASKSGTTNEKLFF
many TRBJ2-5 TRBV29-1 CSVGFRETQYF
. TRBJ2-7 TRBV5-1 CASSLDHQGAYEQYF
once TRBJ1-5 TRBV6-5 CASSYPQREGQETQHF
many TRBJ2-7 TRBV12-3/TRBV12-4 CASRSGGYEQYF
many TRBJ2-7 TRBV6-5 CASSYSPAGSYEQYF
many TRBJ2-1 TRBV29-1 CSVVGYNEQFF
few TRBJ2-5 TRBV9 CASSIDPAGEQYF
. TRBJ2-2 TRBV11-2 CASSPRRLGQGNTGELFF
. TRBJ1-1 TRBV27 CASSSLEGNTEAFF
few TRBJ2-2 TRBV29-1 CSVVPGNRAGELFF
few TRBJ2-7 TRBV20-1 CSARDEQRGYEQYF
few TRBJ2-1 TRBV6-5 CASSYRRGGYNEQFF
few TRBJ2-5 TRBV20-1 CSATGMYQETQYF
. TRBJ1-2 TRBV20-1 CRADRGDYGYTF
few TRBJ2-5 TRBV24-1 CATSPSRDGFRGETQYF
. TRBJ2-1 TRBV14 CASSQVPNEQFF
. TRBJ2-7 TRBV3-1 CASSHGGGLSYEQYF
few TRBJ2-5 TRBV25-1 CASSEPAGTSGQETQYF
. TRBJ2-1 TRBV7-2 CASSSRLGASGGAYNEQFF
few TRBJ2-7 TRBV10-3 CAISENTEGQYF
. TRBJ1-2 TRBV25-1 CASSERTGYTF